This TCR beta chain originates from a study of regulatory T cells in long-lasting Graves disease. In its sample, this clonotype was seen many times. CDR1 is SEHNR and CDR2 is FQNEAQ in the germline V gene (reference sequence). CDR3 size: 14 residues. The V gene lost 5 bases and the J gene lost 8 bases, with 15 bases spanning the gap. The authors built TCR beta libraries using iRepertoire HTBI primers and Arm-PCR of CDR3 regions. TCRdb passed the multiplex PCR reads through MiXCR, listing each CDR3 protein once. The repertoire has 440,000 or so distinct CDR3 sequences, around 17% of them found once; the top ten carry roughly a tenth. The sample's time point: newly diagnosed GD, antithyroid drugs for less than 3 months. Extracted PBMC RNA gave rise to the TCR library. These data also formed part of another study, on T cells in Graves' hyperthyroidism and ophthalmopathy.

The TCR was taken from a woman aged 30 to 39 with Graves disease. J is TRBJ1-4 and V is TRBV7-9; no definite D call. The source was peripheral blood mononuclear cells (PBMCs), collected at new diagnosis, from a patient treated with antithyroid drugs. CDR3 bases: TGTGCCAGCAGCCCCCTCCGGCTCTCCGAAAAACTGTTTTTT. The encoded protein is CASSPLRLSEKLFF.